This T cell receptor beta chain was obtained from a study of shared clonotypes between healthy human individuals (dated by TCRdb to the early 2020s). For context, the study as a whole: The cohort comprised a couple of women and a few men aged 18 to 49 years. Per donor, three plates each were used for CD4 naive and CD4 memory, two for CD8 naive, and one for CD8 memory. Each donor's leukapheresis produced roughly between roughly 0.85 and 9.5 billion PBMCs. To increase sequencing depth and limit assay-specific biases, TCR repertoire library preparation and sequencing were carried out by different laboratories using diverse techniques. The study deeply sequenced blood TCR repertoires of about 5 healthy adults to estimate repertoire size and the extent of clonotype sharing between individuals. Beyond this particular receptor, the publication reports: Roughly 5% of naive CD4, 3.5% of naive CD8, about 2.4% of memory CD4, and 0.35% to 0.4% of memory CD8 clonotypes were shared across several donors. The genetic and exposure-history diversity represented was limited by the small number of donors. Rarefaction of sorted-subset datasets indicated incomplete sequencing despite the large sequencing depth. Pairwise subsampling led to the expectation that sequencing depth would affect the degree of clonotype sharing among donors. Naive subsets generally had larger estimated clonotype richness than memory subsets. Sampling was restricted to blood, and TCR repertoires in tissues likely differ from the TCR repertoires found in blood. Compared with non-shared clonotypes, clonotypes shared by all four sorted-subset donors had higher generation probabilities.

The germline V gene yields SQVTM for CDR1 and ANQGSEA for CDR2. The CDR3 measures 11 amino acids from cysteine to phenylalanine. Left in the record is the CDR3 DNA by itself, 33 bases read in frame from the first base. V has 7 bases trimmed and J has 9 bases trimmed; junction bases matching no gene number 8. Using the deep immunoSEQ assay, TCR CDR3 regions were amplified from genomic DNA by multiplex PCR. Extracted genomic DNA from each cell subset was distributed evenly across all wells of several immunoSEQ 96-well plates, and each plate was treated as a replicate. Each replicate PCR for sorted subsets received approximately 220 ng genomic DNA, equal to about 30,000 T cell genomes. The purified libraries were quantified using a Qubit 3.0 fluorometer, sized with a Bioanalyzer 2100, and then quantified again using the KAPA Library Quantification kit. Each immunoSEQ 96-well plate was sequenced on its own single-read 150-cycle Illumina NextSeq 550 flow cell. Under the source paper's analysis protocol: Because the immunoSEQ output included only junctional sequences and no quality scores, the filtering could not be the same as the filtering used for full-length reads. Sequences were annotated with PyIR, a Python wrapper for IgBLAST v1.9, and V/J genes and CDR3 were assigned using IMGT germline references. Any read was removed if the V/J assignment was weak (E-value above 1e-6), the CDR3 was missing, or the read contained stop codons, out-of-frame junctions, or ambiguous translated residues. V3J clonotypes were defined as sequences sharing an identical inferred V gene, J gene, and CDR3 amino acid sequence. To compute the percentage overlap between repertoires, the number of shared unique clonotypes was divided by the size of the smaller repertoire. Richness of each repertoire was evaluated using RTK rarefaction, the Chao1 estimator, and Recon v2.1 estimates of unobserved clonotypes. OLGA was used to compute generation probabilities for all TCRbeta clonotypes that the gDNA method yielded from a handful of donors. This immuneACCESS table, as held by TCRdb, lists in-frame sequences with V and J called but not all clones. Of the missing ones, under half trace to an unresolved V gene in checked studies; the others have no known cause. V, J and clone size are taken as reported in that table, and D and trimming were inferred from the DNA itself. Recorded for this sample are more than 550,000 clones; 90% of them occurred a single time. 34% of the sample goes to the ten largest clones.

This clone has a single count. Which antigen it targets is not known. Base qualities are not recorded, but no much larger clone differs from it by a single base. The donors were healthy, HIV-negative adults who had no recently reported acute infections or vaccinations. Every donor was a Caucasian adult residing in Nashville, Tennessee, USA. The CD8 memory samples were a combination of magnetically selected CD45RO+ cells and CCR7-negative CD45RA+ effector memory (TemRA) cells. Blood was obtained by leukapheresis, after which PBMCs were separated by Ficoll-Histopaque density gradient centrifugation and cryopreserved in liquid nitrogen vapor phase. Purity and quantity of every magnetically sorted T cell population were checked by analytical flow cytometry. Genomic DNA was isolated from every sorted fraction and measured by UV absorbance on a Nanodrop 2000c.

The chain uses TRBV29-1 and TRBJ2-7; 8 of the junction bases match TRBD1. This sequence originates from a man aged 18 to 35 in good health. Some clones in this sample may be carry-over from other donors' samples. Input material: memory CD8+ T cells from PBMCs. The cell subset or site label corresponds to: CD45RO+ cells pooled with CCR7-negative TemRA cells. Read as DNA, the sequence is TGCAGCGCCGAAAGACAGGGGCGGCAGTACTTC. Translated, this is CSAERQGRQYF.